The 25 T cell receptor beta chains below all came from one sample that was sequenced in a study of cytomegalovirus exposure and HLA in healthy donors. PCR was performed using 60 Vbeta and 13 Jbeta primers. Measured with immunoSEQ multiplex PCR; TCRdb has only the in-frame clones, and not every one. The sample holds about 200,000 clones, 70% to 90% seen once. The sample was PBMCs. Receptors were obtained from a woman in her twenties or thirties in good health and CMV-seronegative.

This clone was recorded only once. This sequence joins TRBV11-2 and TRBJ2-1; D is unclear. V was trimmed by 4 bases and J by 3 bases, leaving 10 bases between them. CDR1 SGHAT and CDR2 FQNNGV come from the germline V gene. This CDR3 is 14 amino acids long. The CDR3 DNA is TGTGCCAGCAGCTCGGGTAGAGTCTACAATGAGCAGTTCTTC. Its translation: CASSSGRVYNEQFF.

This chain joins TRBV11-2 and TRBJ1-4; tentatively, D is TRBD1 (5 bases). The germline CDR1 and CDR2 sequences are SGHAT and FQNNGV. CDR3 length: 17 amino acids. Between the trimmed V and J ends, which lost 2 bases and 8 bases, there was a span of 21 bases. Here the CDR3 reads CASSLKGLGPMGEKLFF. Written as DNA, the CDR3 is TGTGCCAGCAGCTTAAAGGGACTAGGGCCTATGGGGGAAAAACTGTTTTTT.

This rearrangement joins TRBV9 to TRBJ1-3, with D perhaps matching TRBD1 (5 bases). This CDR3 is 14 amino acids long. Per the germline V gene, CDR1 is SGDLS and CDR2 is YYNGEE. V lost 0 bases to trimming and J lost 4 bases, with 8 bases between them. The CDR3 sequence: CASSVATGGNTIYF. CDR3 nucleotide sequence: TGTGCCAGCAGCGTAGCAACAGGAGGAAACACCATATATTTT. The full variable domain, rest sourced from reference TRBV9 and TRBJ1-3, is DSGVTQTPKHLITATGQRVTLRCSPRSGDLSVYWYQQSLDQGLQFLIQYYNGEERAKGNILERFSAQQFPDLHSELNLSSLELGDSALYFCASSVATGGNTIYFGEGSWLTVV.

This clone was seen more than once but under ten times. This chain links TRBV2 with TRBJ2-2, with D unresolved. The CDR3 contains 15 residues. CDR1 is SNHLY and CDR2 is FYNNEI in the germline V gene. V lost 4 bases, J lost 4 bases, and 13 bases lay in between. The CDR3, as DNA: TGTGCCAGCAGTGGACTCACAACAACCACCGGGGAGCTGTTTTTT. Protein: CASSGLTTTTGELFF.

The chain recombines TRBV4-2 with TRBJ2-5; TRBD2 aligns across 12 bases. This CDR3 has 18 residues. Unmatched junction bases numbered 11, after V lost 4 bases and J lost 2 bases. Germline V lookup: CDR1 LGHNA, CDR2 YNFKEQ. In nucleotides, the CDR3 is TGTGCCAGCAGCCCCCTCCCGACTAGCGGGGGCCGACAAGAGACCCAGTACTTC. Translating it yields CASSPLPTSGGRQETQYF.

The chain carries TRBV5-1 and TRBJ2-5; 12 nucleotides align to TRBD1. V trimming: 3 bases; J trimming: 3 bases; junction bases outside the gene matches: 9. Per germline, CDR1 SGHRS and CDR2 YFSETQ. The CDR3 is 17 residues long. The CDR3 sequence: CASSSGQGANFKETQYF. The CDR3 DNA reads TGCGCCAGCAGCTCGGGACAGGGGGCGAACTTTAAAGAGACCCAGTACTTC.

This rearrangement joins TRBV5-6 to TRBJ1-1; D might be TRBD1 (6 bases). Trimming removed 4 bases at V and 6 bases at J, with 16 bases between. Germline CDR1 is SGHDT and CDR2 is YYEEEE. The CDR3 sequence is 14 residues long. CDR3 DNA: TGTGCCAGCAGCCAAGTCGGGGGGGGCCCTGAAGCTTTCTTT. This codes for CASSQVGGGPEAFF.

This CDR3 is CATSGDNYGYTF. CDR3 sequence (DNA): TGTGCCACATCAGGCGACAACTATGGCTACACCTTC. The chain combines TRBV19 with TRBJ1-2; D call uncertain. CDR3 length: 12 residues. V shed 10 bases and J shed 2 bases, with 11 bases lying between them. The germline V gene encodes CDR1 LNHDA and CDR2 SQIVND (reference sequence).

Regarding this clone: The same CDR3 arises from other DNA sequences in this sample as well. The V and J genes are TRBV27 and TRBJ2-1, with 14 nucleotides matching TRBD2. This CDR3 spans 16 amino acids. Germline V gene data show CDR1 as MNHEY and CDR2 as SMNVEV (reference sequence). Trimming took 6 bases from V and 7 from J; bases not matched to a gene: 8. CDR3 sequence reads: CASSPTGTSGSNEQFF. CDR3 nucleotide sequence: TGTGCCAGCAGCCCAACCGGGACTAGCGGGAGTAATGAGCAGTTCTTC.

The rearrangement links TRBV5-1 to TRBJ2-1; the D gene is possibly TRBD2 (7 bases). V was shortened by 3 bases and J by 3 bases, with 13 bases between the two germline ends. CDR3 length equals 15 residues. Germline CDR1 SGHRS, CDR2 YFSETQ. CDR3 sequence reads: CASSWKGEGYNEQFF. The CDR3 DNA sequence: TGCGCCAGCAGCTGGAAGGGGGAGGGCTACAATGAGCAGTTCTTC.

CDR3 sequence: CASSSGLADYQETQYF. As DNA, the CDR3 is TGCGCCAGCAGCTCGGGACTAGCGGACTACCAAGAGACCCAGTACTTC. The rearrangement uses TRBV5-1 and TRBJ2-5; 11 nucleotides match TRBD2. Looked up from germline, CDR1 is SGHRS and CDR2 is YFSETQ. J was trimmed by 0 bases and V by 3 bases; bases with no gene match: 4. CDR3 length: 16 residues.

In DNA form, the CDR3 reads TGTGCCACCAGCAGAGATACCCAGTCCTACGAGCAGTACTTC. It yields the protein CATSRDTQSYEQYF. The V and J genes are TRBV15 and TRBJ2-7; no reliable D call. This CDR3 region has 14 residues. The germline V gene has CDR1 LNHNV and CDR2 YYDKDF (reference sequence). V lost 0 bases, J lost 1 base, and 7 bases lay in between.

The rearrangement uses TRBV6-6 and TRBJ2-1, with unresolved D. Trimming stripped 5 bases from V and 4 bases from J, with 12 bases between. The CDR3 sequence is 14 residues long. The germline V gene encodes CDR1 MNHNY and CDR2 SVGAGI (reference sequence). The CDR3 DNA is TGTGCCAGCAGTGACGTCGCGGATTACAATGAGCAGTTCTTC. Protein product: CASSDVADYNEQFF.

This rearrangement joins TRBV6-5 to TRBJ2-2; tentative D call: TRBD1 (5 bases). Trimming pared 2 bases from V and 8 bases from J, leaving 9 bases between. CDR3 length: 13 residues. Germline lookup yields CDR1 MNHEY and CDR2 SVGAGI. CDR3 sequence (DNA): TGTGCCAGCAGTTACGTTCAGGGAGGGGAGCTGTTTTTT. It codes for CASSYVQGGELFF.

This rearrangement joins TRBV5-1 to TRBJ2-7, with no clear D. Looked up from germline, CDR1 is SGHRS and CDR2 is YFSETQ. This CDR3 contains 14 residues. V lost 1 base and J lost 1, with 9 bases in between. This CDR3 is CASSLNSRSYEQYF. The CDR3 DNA sequence: TGCGCCAGCAGCTTGAACAGCAGATCCTACGAGCAGTACTTC.

CDR3 bases: TGCAGCGTTGAAGCGGGGGCCTACAATGAGCAGTTCTTC. Translating it yields CSVEAGAYNEQFF. The chain has TRBV29-1 and TRBJ2-1, with a tentative D call TRBD2 (6 bases). V gave up 1 base and J gave up 2 bases, with 6 bases separating them. The germline V gene has CDR1 SQVTM and CDR2 ANQGSEA. The CDR3 is 13 amino acids.

The genes are TRBV19 and TRBJ1-5; D is unclear. Trimming stripped 8 bases from V and 7 bases from J, with 21 bases between. Looked up from germline, CDR1 is LNHDA and CDR2 is SQIVND (reference sequence). The CDR3 covers 15 residues. The CDR3 protein is CASQNSGRVGQPQHF. The CDR3 bases are TGTGCCAGTCAAAATAGCGGACGGGTGGGGCAGCCCCAGCATTTT.

V usage is TRBV4-2 and J usage is TRBJ2-7; 12 bases align to TRBD1. Unmatched junction bases numbered 0, after V lost 1 base and J lost 5 bases. This CDR3 has 14 amino acids. Germline loops: CDR1 LGHNA, CDR2 YNFKEQ. DNA of the CDR3: TGTGCCAGCAGCCAAGGGGACAGGGGGCACGAGCAGTACTTC. Translation: CASSQGDRGHEQYF.

This rearrangement joins TRBV7-9 to TRBJ2-1; 9 bases align to TRBD2. The CDR3 consists of 18 residues. Germline CDR1 SEHNR, CDR2 FQNEAQ (reference sequence). V lost 0 bases, J lost 1 base, and 7 bases stayed unmatched. The CDR3 loop reads CASSLARLSGGSYNEQFF. The CDR3 DNA reads as TGTGCCAGCAGCTTAGCCCGATTGAGCGGGGGGTCCTACAATGAGCAGTTCTTC. The full variable domain, in which reference TRBV7-9 and TRBJ2-1 provide the parts outside the CDR3, is DTGVSQNPRHKITKRGQNVTFRCDPISEHNRLYWYRQTLGQGPEFLTYFQNEAQLEKSRLLSDRFSAERPKGSFSTLEIQRTEQGDSAMYLCASSLARLSGGSYNEQFFGPGTRLTVL.

This rearrangement joins TRBV11-1 to TRBJ2-7; 10 positions match TRBD1. CDR3 length: 14 residues. V shed 5 bases, J shed 7 bases, and the junction held 8 bases outside the gene matches. The germline gives CDR1 SGHAT, CDR2 FQDESV (reference sequence). CDR3 nucleotides: TGTGCCAGCAGCGAGGGACAGGGGATTGAAGAGCAGTACTTC. This gives the protein CASSEGQGIEEQYF.

The chain employs TRBV6-1 and TRBJ1-1, with D uncertain. The CDR3 totals 13 residues. Trimming cost V 0 bases and J 1 base, with 3 bases left between them. Germline-derived CDR1 and CDR2 are MNHNS and SASEGT. For the CDR3, the DNA is TGTGCCAGCAGTGAAGCGAGGAACACTGAAGCTTTCTTT. It is translated as CASSEARNTEAFF.

V gene TRBV27 combines with J gene TRBJ2-7; weak D call: TRBD2 (6 bases). The CDR3 totals 14 residues. Trimming cost V 4 bases and J 4 bases, with 14 bases left between them. Germline V gene lookup returns CDR1 MNHEY and CDR2 SMNVEV (reference sequence). The CDR3 nucleotides are TGTGCCAGCAGTTGGGCAGGCCGGGGGTACGAGCAGTACTTC. It encodes CASSWAGRGYEQYF.

This chain uses TRBV9 with TRBJ2-3; 8 nucleotides match TRBD2. Trimming at V came to 3 bases and at J to 9 bases, leaving 15 bases not matched to a gene. CDR1 SGDLS and CDR2 YYNGEE come from the germline V gene. The length of the CDR3 is 16 residues. Written as DNA, the CDR3 is TGTGCCAGCAGCGCGGGACTAGAGGGGGTTTCTGAGACGCAGTATTTT. Protein: CASSAGLEGVSETQYF. The whole variable domain, filled in from reference TRBV9 and TRBJ2-3, reads DSGVTQTPKHLITATGQRVTLRCSPRSGDLSVYWYQQSLDQGLQFLIQYYNGEERAKGNILERFSAQQFPDLHSELNLSSLELGDSALYFCASSAGLEGVSETQYFGPGTRLTVL.

This sequence joins TRBV7-9 and TRBJ2-7, with TRBD1 matching 8 bases. The CDR3 sequence is 14 residues long. V was clipped by 5 bases and J by 5 bases; unmatched bases: 8. Germline loops: CDR1 SEHNR, CDR2 FQNEAQ (reference sequence). The CDR3 DNA sequence: TGTGCCAGCAGCCCTGGACAGGGATTGGACGAGCAGTACTTC. It is translated as CASSPGQGLDEQYF. Filled out from reference TRBV7-9 and TRBJ2-7, the complete variable domain reads DTGVSQNPRHKITKRGQNVTFRCDPISEHNRLYWYRQTLGQGPEFLTYFQNEAQLEKSRLLSDRFSAERPKGSFSTLEIQRTEQGDSAMYLCASSPGQGLDEQYFGPGTRLTVT.

The CDR3 DNA is TGTGCCAGCAGCCAAAACAGGGGGCTTAGTGGCTACACCTTC. This translates into CASSQNRGLSGYTF. The V gene is TRBV14, the J gene TRBJ1-2, with 9 bases that match TRBD1. CDR1 is SGHDN, CDR2 FVKESK, per germline. This CDR3 has 14 residues. Trimming cost V 2 bases and J 7 bases; bases outside gene matches: 5.